The 9 T cell receptor beta chains in this list originate from one sample, sequenced in a study of cytomegalovirus exposure and HLA in healthy donors. Amplification used 60 Vbeta primers and 13 Jbeta primers. TCRdb keeps only in-frame clones here, not all; method: immunoSEQ multiplex PCR. The data hold fewer than 200,000 clones, with around 84% observed a single time. Material: PBMCs. These TCRs come from a girl aged 2 to 10 in good health and CMV-seropositive.

The chain recombines TRBV10-3 with TRBJ2-1; maybe TRBD2 (6 bases). CDR3 length: 14 amino acids. Germline V gives CDR1 ENHRY, CDR2 SYGVKD. The ends were cut back, 8 bases at V and 6 bases at J, with 17 bases in the middle. CDR3 sequence reads: CAISPGTGINEQFF. The CDR3, as DNA: TGTGCCATCTCACCCGGGACTGGAATCAATGAGCAGTTCTTC.

This clone was detected once. This chain links TRBV7-8 with TRBJ2-1; D possibly corresponds to TRBD1 (6 bases). The CDR3 has 14 amino acids. Trimming took 1 base from V and 7 from J, leaving 11 bases between them. Per germline, CDR1 SGHVS and CDR2 FQNEAQ. CDR3 sequence: CASSLVQGGNEQFF. The CDR3 DNA sequence: TGTGCCAGCAGCTTAGTACAGGGTGGGAATGAGCAGTTCTTC.

The chain couples TRBV5-1 to TRBJ2-1, with TRBD2 matching over 14 bases. Germline trimming cut 5 bases from V and 9 bases from J; bases unmatched to any gene: 4. This CDR3 has 14 amino acids. The germline gives CDR1 SGHRS, CDR2 YFSETQ. CDR3 DNA: TGCGCCAGCAGGACTAGCGGGAGGGTAGGTGAGCAGTTCTTC. It is translated as CASRTSGRVGEQFF.

This chain connects TRBV30 to TRBJ2-1, with 16 positions matching TRBD2. V shed 8 bases, J shed 7 bases, and the junction held 2 bases outside the gene matches. The CDR3 is 13 amino acids. Per germline, CDR1 GTSNPN and CDR2 SVGIG (reference sequence). The CDR3 region has the DNA TGTGCCGAGGGACTAGCGGGGGGGAATGAGCAGTTCTTC. Amino acids: CAEGLAGGNEQFF. Drawing the rest from reference TRBV30 and TRBJ2-1, the complete variable domain is SQTIHQWPATLVQPVGSPLSLECTVEGTSNPNLYWYRQAAGRGLQLLFYSVGIGQISSEVPQNLSASRPQDRQFILSSKKLLLSDSGFYLCAEGLAGGNEQFFGPGTRLTVL.

The chain recombines TRBV19 with TRBJ2-7; D remains unclear. The CDR3 loop spans 10 amino acids. Per the germline V gene, CDR1 is LNHDA and CDR2 is SQIVND (reference sequence). Trimming pared 8 bases from V and 5 bases from J, leaving 7 bases between. The CDR3 region has the DNA TGTGCCAGTCCATCAAACGAGCAGTACTTC. It codes for CASPSNEQYF.

V and J are TRBV5-1 and TRBJ1-2, with 9 bases fitting TRBD1. Looked up from germline, CDR1 is SGHRS and CDR2 is YFSETQ. This CDR3 contains 16 residues. V dropped 4 bases and J dropped 4; count of bases not matched to a gene: 11. The CDR3 here is CASSTHWDRESYGYTF. For the CDR3, the DNA is TGCGCCAGCAGCACTCATTGGGACAGGGAAAGCTATGGCTACACCTTC.

V and J are TRBV7-8 and TRBJ2-1; 8 bases match TRBD2. This CDR3 spans 20 amino acids. The junction had 23 bases not matched to a gene; V was cut back by 2 bases and J by 8 bases. Germline lookup yields CDR1 SGHVS and CDR2 FQNEAQ. The CDR3: CASSLPLAGFLRWLEDEQFF. The DNA for the CDR3 is TGTGCCAGCAGCTTACCTTTAGCGGGATTTCTTCGGTGGCTCGAAGATGAGCAGTTCTTC.

The chain is built from TRBV13 and TRBJ1-2; possibly TRBD1 for D (5 bases). The germline V gene encodes CDR1 PRHDT and CDR2 FYEKMQ (reference sequence). The V and J ends lost 3 bases and 4 bases respectively, with 12 bases between them. The CDR3 spans 14 residues. The CDR3 here is CASSLRSGRYGYTF. The CDR3 nucleotides read TGTGCCAGCAGCTTGAGATCAGGGCGCTATGGCTACACCTTC.

The rearrangement links TRBV5-1 to TRBJ2-3; D not certain. The CDR3 is 15 residues long. The V gene lost 2 bases and the J gene lost 2 bases, with 12 bases spanning the gap. The germline V gene has CDR1 SGHRS and CDR2 YFSETQ. CDR3: CASSLFTTSTDTQYF. The CDR3 DNA follows: TGCGCCAGCAGCTTATTTACTACCTCCACAGATACGCAGTATTTT.